This note documents a single T cell receptor (beta chain) sequence. The data were taken from a study of T cell changes during pregnancy in multiple sclerosis. Looked up from germline, CDR1 is ENHRY and CDR2 is SYGVKD. Trimming cost V 3 bases and J 6 bases; bases outside gene matches: 4. The CDR3 contains 14 residues. Sequenced by immunoSEQ multiplex PCR; TCRdb stores in-frame clones only, minus some. The sample contains around 25,000 clones, 86% of which appear only once. This sample comprised CD8+ T cells from peripheral blood mononuclear cells, obtained in the first trimester of pregnancy. The genes are TRBV10-3 and TRBJ1-4, with 7 bases matching TRBD1. This TCR was recovered from a female donor in good health, enrolled as a control in a pregnancy study. This CDR3 reads CAISDDDRDEKLFF. The CDR3 nucleotides read TGTGCCATCAGTGACGATGACAGGGATGAAAAACTGTTTTTT.